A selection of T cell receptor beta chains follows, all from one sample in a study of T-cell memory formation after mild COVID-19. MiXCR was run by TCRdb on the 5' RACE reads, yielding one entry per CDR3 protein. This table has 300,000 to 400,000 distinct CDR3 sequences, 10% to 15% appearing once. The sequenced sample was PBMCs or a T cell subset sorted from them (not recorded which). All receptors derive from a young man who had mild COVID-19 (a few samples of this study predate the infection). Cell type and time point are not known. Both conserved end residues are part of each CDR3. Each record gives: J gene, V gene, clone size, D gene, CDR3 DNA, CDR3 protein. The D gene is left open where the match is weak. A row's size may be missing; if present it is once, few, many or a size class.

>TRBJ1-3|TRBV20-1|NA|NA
TGCAGTGCATCAGACAGGAGCTCTGGAAACACCATATATTTT
CSASDRSSGNTIYF
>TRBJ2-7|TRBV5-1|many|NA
TGCGCCAGCGGAAGTGGGGCCAGGGCCCTGTCCTTGGACGAGCAGTACTTC
CASGSGARALSLDEQYF
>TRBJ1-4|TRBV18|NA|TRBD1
TGTGCCAGCTCATCGACAGGGACAGGGCGGGGTGAAAAACTGTTTTTT
CASSSTGTGRGEKLFF
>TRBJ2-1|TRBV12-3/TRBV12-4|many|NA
TGTGCCAGCAGCCTCGCCCACAATGAGCAGTTCTTC
CASSLAHNEQFF
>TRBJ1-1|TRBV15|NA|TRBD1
TGTGCCACCAGCATGACAGGGCACACTGAAGCTTTCTTT
CATSMTGHTEAFF
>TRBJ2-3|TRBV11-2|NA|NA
TGTGCCAGCAGCTTAGATCGCGGGACGGGATCCACAGATACGCAGTATTTT
CASSLDRGTGSTDTQYF
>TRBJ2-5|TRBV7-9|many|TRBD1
TGTGCCAGCAGCAATCCGGGACAGGGACCAGGAGAGACCCAGTACTTC
CASSNPGQGPGETQYF
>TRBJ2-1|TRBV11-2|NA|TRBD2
TGTGCCAGCAGCTTAACTCCCCGGCTAGCGGGGGTCCAGTTCTTC
CASSLTPRLAGVQFF
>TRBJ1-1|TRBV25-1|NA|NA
TGTGCCAGCAGTGTTTCGTGGGCGAACACTGAAGCTTTCTTT
CASSVSWANTEAFF
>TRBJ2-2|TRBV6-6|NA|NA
TGTGCCATTCCAGCGGGACAGCCCAACACCGGGGAGCTGTTTTTT
CAIPAGQPNTGELFF
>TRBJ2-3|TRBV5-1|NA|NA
TGCGCCAGCAGGCGTGAAACGGATACGCAGTATTTT
CASRRETDTQYF
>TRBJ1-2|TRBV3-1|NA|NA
TGTGCCAGCAGCCAAGATTGGGCCTGGGGTAACTATGGCTACACCTTC
CASSQDWAWGNYGYTF
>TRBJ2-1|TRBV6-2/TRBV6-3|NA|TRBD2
TGTGCCAGCACCCAACTAGCGGGGGGACGGTACAATGAGCAGTTCTTC
CASTQLAGGRYNEQFF
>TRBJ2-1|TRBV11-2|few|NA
TGTGCCAGCAGGAACACCAGGGGGGGGCCCCGCAATGAGCAGTTCTTC
CASRNTRGGPRNEQFF
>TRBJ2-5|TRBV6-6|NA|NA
TGTGCCAGCAGTTACATATTTGGGACCCAGTACTTC
CASSYIFGTQYF
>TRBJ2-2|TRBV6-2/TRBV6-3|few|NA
TGTGCCAGCAGGCCCCCAGGGACGTCGAAACCCGGGGAGCTGTTTTTT
CASRPPGTSKPGELFF
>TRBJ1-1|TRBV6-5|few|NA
TGTGCCAGCAGTTACTTCGCGGGGGCGAACACTGAAGCTTTCTTT
CASSYFAGANTEAFF